This TCR beta chain is drawn from a study of regulatory and conventional T cells in breast cancer (dated by TCRdb to the mid-2010s). As encoded in the germline V gene (reference sequence), CDR1 is SEHNR while CDR2 is FQNEAQ. The CDR3 sequence holds 17 residues, the cysteine and phenylalanine included. Only the CDR3 DNA is retained, 51 bases long and in frame from the first base. V trim: 5 bases; J trim: 4 bases; unmatched bases: 16. This clonotype appeared a few times. The specificity of this receptor is unknown. Base qualities are not recorded, but no much larger clone differs from it by a single base. Receptor amplification or capture employed PCR. The sample was run on an Illumina MiSeq. TCRdb reanalyzed the raw reads on its own, using fastp at Q25 for trimming and MiXCR for clone calling, and kept in-frame beta chains. Duplicate CDR3 protein sequences are folded into a single record with the most common DNA and genes. The table for this sample lists roughly 16,000 distinct CDR3 sequences; approximately 35% of them were counted only once. Of the sample, approximately 1.5% is held by the ten largest clones.

The clonotype comes from a female donor in good health. The source material was conventional T cells from blood. The sequence links TRBV7-9 to TRBJ2-7, with 8 junctional bases fitting TRBD1. The DNA sequence is as follows: TGTGCCAGCAGCCCACAAATAGCTCGGACAGGGTATTACGAGCAGTACTTC. This codes for CASSPQIARTGYYEQYF.